Below are 15 T cell receptor beta chains sequenced from a single sample in a study of T cell changes during pregnancy in multiple sclerosis. Measured with immunoSEQ multiplex PCR; TCRdb has only the in-frame clones, and not every one. The profile covers 50,000 to 55,000 clones, with about 90% appearing a single time and around 0.48% taken by the ten largest. Sequencing was performed on CD4+ T cells from peripheral blood mononuclear cells, taken in the third trimester of pregnancy. These receptor sequences come from a female donor with multiple sclerosis, enrolled in a pregnancy study.

The V and J genes are TRBV7-2 and TRBJ2-2; weak D call: TRBD2 (6 bases). Germline loops: CDR1 SGHTA, CDR2 FQGNSA. The CDR3 totals 15 residues. V was shortened by 1 base and J by 6 bases, with 12 bases between the two germline ends. This CDR3 is CASSLDGGTAGELFF. The CDR3 nucleotides are TGTGCCAGCAGCTTAGACGGGGGTACCGCCGGGGAGCTGTTTTTT.

The V call is TRBV2, the J call TRBJ2-1; TRBD1 agrees at 10 bases. The CDR3 is 15 amino acids. The trim removed 8 bases at V and 7 bases at J, leaving 11 bases unmatched. CDR1 and CDR2 (germline): SNHLY, FYNNEI. DNA for the CDR3: TGTGCCAGCGGGGACAGGGGCCTGGGGGGGAATGAGCAGTTCTTC. It is translated as CASGDRGLGGNEQFF.

V gene TRBV5-4 combines with J gene TRBJ1-2; 7 positions agree with TRBD1. Germline V lookup: CDR1 SGHNT, CDR2 YYREEE (reference sequence). V lost 4 bases to trimming and J lost 0 bases; unmatched junction nucleotides: 6. The CDR3 has 15 residues. The CDR3 sequence is CASSPGDRANYGYTF. The CDR3 DNA reads TGTGCCAGCAGCCCGGGGGACAGAGCTAACTATGGCTACACCTTC.

This CDR3 reads CASRFLLLTDTQYF. The CDR3 bases are TGTGCCAGCAGATTTTTATTACTCACAGATACGCAGTATTTT. The chain links TRBV6-5 to TRBJ2-3; D is uncertain. The length of the CDR3 is 14 residues. CDR1 is MNHEY and CDR2 is SVGAGI in the germline V gene. With 6 bases removed from V and 2 bases from J, the gap between germline ends came to 12 bases.

This chain connects TRBV6-4 to TRBJ1-4; TRBD1 matches 9 bases. The CDR3 covers 14 residues. V lost 9 bases and J lost 8; bases outside the gene matches: 10. Germline assignment: CDR1 MRHNA and CDR2 SNTAGT. The CDR3 region is CARSGTGSKEKLFF. CDR3 bases: TGTGCCAGATCCGGGACAGGGTCGAAGGAAAAACTGTTTTTT.

The gene calls are TRBV7-9 and TRBJ2-3; D unclear. The CDR3 spans 17 residues. The V gene lost 1 base and the J gene lost 0 bases, with 14 bases spanning the gap. CDR1 is SEHNR, CDR2 FQNEAQ, per germline (reference sequence). CDR3 protein: CASSLVLSGASTDTQYF. CDR3 DNA: TGTGCCAGCAGCTTAGTTTTATCCGGAGCTAGCACAGATACGCAGTATTTT.

The chain joins TRBV19 to TRBJ1-5; perhaps TRBD1 as D (6 bases). CDR3 size: 16 residues. The V gene's germline CDR1 is LNHDA and CDR2 SQIVND (reference sequence). The V end was cut by 3 bases, the J end by 4 bases, with 16 bases between. The CDR3 protein is CASSMGAPRRNQPQHF. The CDR3, as DNA: TGTGCCAGTAGTATGGGGGCCCCACGTAGGAATCAGCCCCAGCATTTT.

The V and J genes are TRBV5-4 and TRBJ2-1, with TRBD1 as a possible D gene (6 bases). The CDR3 sequence is 14 residues long. Germline CDR1 reads SGHNT; CDR2 reads YYREEE (reference sequence). V shed 0 bases and J shed 5 bases, with 9 bases lying between them. In DNA form, the CDR3 reads TGTGCCAGCAGCTTGGGGGGGCTGAACAATGAGCAGTTCTTC. Amino acids: CASSLGGLNNEQFF.

The chain joins TRBV9 to TRBJ2-3, with 9 bases matching TRBD1. V trimming: 4 bases; J trimming: 3 bases; junction bases outside the gene matches: 9. From germline, CDR1 is SGDLS and CDR2 YYNGEE. The length of the CDR3 is 16 residues. The CDR3 DNA reads TGTGCCAGCAGCTTCTCGACAGGGGGGGTAACAGATACGCAGTATTTT. It encodes CASSFSTGGVTDTQYF.

V and J are TRBV9 and TRBJ1-3; no clear D. The germline CDR1 and CDR2 sequences are SGDLS and YYNGEE. CDR3 length: 16 amino acids. V dropped 2 bases and J dropped 3 bases, with 15 bases sitting between them. CDR3 sequence: CASSVSPRKVGNTIYF. CDR3 DNA sequence: TGTGCCAGCAGCGTGAGCCCGAGGAAGGTTGGAAACACCATATATTTT.

V is TRBV7-2 and J is TRBJ2-7; D is unresolved. Germline CDR1 and CDR2: SGHTA and FQGNSA. The V end was cut by 4 bases, the J end by 0 bases, with 4 bases between. The CDR3 spans 12 residues. CDR3 coding DNA: TGTGCCAGCAGCTCGAGCTCCTACGAGCAGTACTTC. This codes for CASSSSSYEQYF.

The chain uses TRBV6-1 and TRBJ1-2; TRBD1 matches at 8 bases. Trimming at V came to 1 base and at J to 5 bases, leaving 12 bases not matched to a gene. Germline V lookup: CDR1 MNHNS, CDR2 SASEGT. The CDR3 covers 17 residues. The CDR3 bases are TGTGCCAGCAGTGAAGTTAGGACAGGGACCCTGTCTTATGGCTACACCTTC. Translated, it gives CASSEVRTGTLSYGYTF.

V usage is TRBV5-4 and J usage is TRBJ2-5, with D possibly TRBD1 on 5 matching bases. The germline V gene encodes CDR1 SGHNT and CDR2 YYREEE (reference sequence). The ends were cut back, 4 bases at V and 4 bases at J, with 17 bases in the middle. The CDR3 has 15 amino acids. CDR3 DNA: TGTGCCAGCAGCGAGGACATCTTTAGCCGAGAGACCCAGTACTTC. Its protein is CASSEDIFSRETQYF. Full variable domain (rest looked up from reference TRBV5-4 and TRBJ2-5): ETGVTQSPTHLIKTRGQQVTLRCSSQSGHNTVSWYQQALGQGPQFIFQYYREEENGRGNFPPRFSGLQFPNYSSELNVNALELDDSALYLCASSEDIFSRETQYFGPGTRLLVL.

The chain has TRBV5-1 and TRBJ1-2; the match to TRBD1 covers 10 bases. The CDR3 is made up of 15 amino acids. Germline V lookup: CDR1 SGHRS, CDR2 YFSETQ. Unmatched junction bases numbered 6, after V lost 5 bases and J lost 2 bases. This chain's CDR3 is CASSYETGGNYGYTF. In DNA form, the CDR3 reads TGCGCCAGCAGTTATGAGACAGGGGGCAACTATGGCTACACCTTC. Full variable domain (missing parts from reference TRBV5-1 and TRBJ1-2): KAGVTQTPRYLIKTRGQQVTLSCSPISGHRSVSWYQQTPGQGLQFLFEYFSETQRNKGNFPGRFSGRQFSNSRSEMNVSTLELGDSALYLCASSYETGGNYGYTFGSGTRLTVV.

This sequence joins TRBV2 and TRBJ1-2; maybe TRBD1 (6 bases). The CDR3 totals 12 residues. The germline gives CDR1 SNHLY, CDR2 FYNNEI. V lost 7 bases, J lost 6 bases, and 12 bases lay in between. Here the CDR3 DNA reads TGTGCCAGCAACAGGGTGGGGGATGGCTACACCTTC. Amino acid sequence: CASNRVGDGYTF.